The text below deals with one T cell receptor beta chain. The data derive from a study of T cell changes during pregnancy in multiple sclerosis. Repertoires were generated with immunoSEQ multiplex PCR, while TCRdb's copy carries only in-frame clones and drops some. The profile shows approximately 60,000 clones, just under 90% of them singletons. The specimen was peripheral blood from another person, used as feeder cells. The TCR was taken from a human donor whose cells served as feeder cells for cultures in a pregnancy study.

The CDR3 region is CASSLGPRGDNEQFF. CDR3 DNA: TGTGCCAGCAGCTTAGGTCCCAGGGGAGACAATGAGCAGTTCTTC. The chain is built from TRBV7-6 and TRBJ2-1, with D tentatively TRBD1 (6 bases). CDR1 is SGHVS, CDR2 FNYEAQ, per germline. V lost 1 base and J lost 5, with 12 bases in between. This CDR3 region has 15 residues.